The present entry profiles one T cell receptor beta chain with its context. Sequencing used cDNA as its template, made by extracting RNA and reverse transcribing it. Produced via immunoSEQ multiplex PCR; TCRdb's table is partial and in-frame only. This sample has approximately 200,000 clones, with more than 55% found just once. Indicated treatment: oral pan-JAK inhibitor, 5-10 mg twice daily. This specimen belongs to a study of CD8+ T cells in alopecia areata. Germline loops: CDR1 MNHEY, CDR2 SMNVEV (reference sequence). Trimming took off 6 bases at V and 6 bases at J, with 13 bases between the two ends. The CDR3 contains 13 residues.

The sequence was collected from a human donor with alopecia areata. Sequencing was performed on CD4+ T cells sorted from blood, taken at week 4, from a patient treated with tofacitinib. V usage is TRBV27 and J usage is TRBJ2-3; no firm D call. The CDR3 loop is CASSPYLVDTQYF. CDR3 nucleotides: TGTGCCAGCAGCCCCTACCTAGTGGATACGCAGTATTTT.